The rows below give T cell receptor gamma chains drawn from one sample of a study of Vδ1+ human thymocytes. TCRdb made new clone calls on the multiplex PCR reads using CATT. The data contain 35,000 or so gamma-chain clones, 20% to 25% of them seen just once; the ten biggest clones take up 1.9%. Sample: Vdelta1+ gamma-delta thymocytes from the thymus. The receptors come from a girl under three years old who had congenital heart surgery. The CDR3 runs from the conserved cysteine through the conserved F or W. The size field is filled for only some rows; it gives once, few, many or a size class.

J gene	V gene	clone size	CDR3 DNA	CDR3 protein
TRGJP	TRGV9	few	TGTGCCTTGTACCCAGAGTTGGGCAAAAAAATCAAGGTATTT	CALYPELGKKIKVF
TRGJ1/TRGJ2	TRGV2	NA	TGTGCCACCTGGGACGGCCGTAGGGGGGAGAAACTCTTT	CATWDGRRGEKLF
TRGJ1/TRGJ2	TRGV9	NA	TGTGCCTTGTGGGAAGGGGCGGATGGGTATAAGAAACTCTTT	CALWEGADGYKKLF
TRGJP2	TRGV2	NA	TGTGCCACCTGGGACGGGAGCAATATGCACTGCAGTAGTGATTGGATCAAGACGTTT	CATWDGSNMHCSSDWIKTF
TRGJ1/TRGJ2	TRGV4	NA	TGTGCCACCTGGCCTCCTCTAGGGGATTATAAGAAACTCTTT	CATWPPLGDYKKLF
TRGJ1/TRGJ2	TRGV9	NA	TGTGCCTTGTGGGAGGGCCCTTTTTATTATAAGAAACTCTTT	CALWEGPFYYKKLF
TRGJ1/TRGJ2	TRGV3	few	TGTGCCACCTGGGAGGCCTATAAGAAACTCTTT	CATWEAYKKLF
TRGJ1/TRGJ2	TRGV9	NA	TGTGCCTTGTGGAGACCAAATTATAAGAAACTCTTT	CALWRPNYKKLF
TRGJP2	TRGV2	few	TGTGCCACCTGGGGCCCCGTAAATAGTAGTGATTGGATCAAGACGTTT	CATWGPVNSSDWIKTF
TRGJ1/TRGJ2	TRGV3	NA	TGTGCCACCTGGGACAGGCGGGTCAACTCTTATTATAAGAAACTCTTT	CATWDRRVNSYYKKLF
TRGJP	TRGV9	NA	TGTGCCTTGTGGGAGAGGGATTTGGGCAAAAAAATCAAGGTATTT	CALWERDLGKKIKVF
TRGJ1/TRGJ2	TRGV9	few	TGTGCCTTGAAGGCTTATAAGAAACTCTTT	CALKAYKKLF
TRGJP2	TRGV8	NA	TGTGCCACCTGGGATAGGGTTAACAGAGATTGGATCAAGACGTTT	CATWDRVNRDWIKTF
TRGJ1/TRGJ2	TRGV3	NA	TGTGCCACCTGGGACGGGATAATTTATTATAAGAAACTCTTT	CATWDGIIYYKKLF
TRGJ1/TRGJ2	TRGV9	medium-sized	TGTGCCTTGTGGGAGGGGGATTATTATAAGAAACTCTTT	CALWEGDYYKKLF
TRGJ1/TRGJ2	TRGV2	medium-sized	TGTGCCACCTGGGACGGGCCGGATTATTATAAGAAACTCTTT	CATWDGPDYYKKLF
TRGJP2	TRGV3	few	TGTGCCACCTGGGACAGGCTACGTCGAGGTGATTGGATCAAGACGTTT	CATWDRLRRGDWIKTF
TRGJ1/TRGJ2	TRGV9	NA	TGTGCCTTGTGGGAGGACTGGAATTATTATAAGAAACTCTTT	CALWEDWNYYKKLF
TRGJ1/TRGJ2	TRGV4	NA	TGTGCCACCTGGGTAGGCGATTATAAGAAACTCTTT	CATWVGDYKKLF
TRGJ1/TRGJ2	TRGV8	few	TGTGCCACAGTTATTAAGAAACTCTTT	CATVIKKLF
TRGJ1/TRGJ2	TRGV2	once	TGTGCCACCTGGGACAGAACTCCTCATTATTATAAGAAACTCTTT	CATWDRTPHYYKKLF
TRGJ1/TRGJ2	TRGV9	NA	TGTGCCTTGTGGGCGGGAGTCTATAAGAAACTCTTT	CALWAGVYKKLF
TRGJ1/TRGJ2	TRGV2	few	TGTGCCACCTGGGACGGGCCGGATAGAGATTATTATAAGAAACTCTTT	CATWDGPDRDYYKKLF
TRGJ1/TRGJ2	TRGV4	few	TGTGCCACCTGGGATTACGAATCGAATTATTATAAGAAACTCTTT	CATWDYESNYYKKLF
TRGJ1/TRGJ2	TRGV2	NA	TGTGCCACCTGGGACGGGCAAGGGTTTTATAAGAAACTCTTT	CATWDGQGFYKKLF
TRGJ1/TRGJ2	TRGV4	few	TGTGCCACCTGGGATCACGATAAGAAACTCTTT	CATWDHDKKLF
TRGJP	TRGV9	NA	TGTGCCTTGTGGGAGGCTTTACCAAAGGCCGGGTTGGGCAAAAAAATCAAGGTATTT	CALWEALPKAGLGKKIKVF
TRGJP2	TRGV2	NA	TGTGCCACCTGGGACGGACCCCCCTATAGTAGTGATTGGATCAAGACGTTT	CATWDGPPYSSDWIKTF
TRGJ1/TRGJ2	TRGV2	NA	TGTGCCACCTGGGACGGGGTCAATTATTATAAGAAACTCTTT	CATWDGVNYYKKLF
TRGJP2	TRGV8	NA	TGTGCCACCTGGAAGATTCGTCCCGACTTTGGCGATTGGATCAAGACGTTT	CATWKIRPDFGDWIKTF
TRGJ1/TRGJ2	TRGV8	NA	TGTGCCACCTGGGATAGAAGATATTATAAGAAACTCTTT	CATWDRRYYKKLF
TRGJ1/TRGJ2	TRGV8	few	TGTGCCACCTGGGATAATAGCGACTATAAGAAACTCTTT	CATWDNSDYKKLF
TRGJ1/TRGJ2	TRGV2	few	TGTGCCACCTGGGATGAGAATTGGAACAAGAAACTCTTT	CATWDENWNKKLF
TRGJ1/TRGJ2	TRGV4	few	TGTGCCACCTGGGATGGGATATATTCGAATTATTATAAGAAACTCTTT	CATWDGIYSNYYKKLF
TRGJ1/TRGJ2	TRGV9	medium-sized	TGTGCCTTGTGGGAGGTGCAGGGGAAACTCTTT	CALWEVQGKLF
TRGJ1/TRGJ2	TRGV4	NA	TGTGCCACCTGGGATGACAAGAATTATTATAAGAAACTCTTT	CATWDDKNYYKKLF
TRGJ1/TRGJ2	TRGV8	NA	TGTGCCACCTGGGAAGATCAATGGTATAAGAAACTCTTT	CATWEDQWYKKLF
TRGJP2	TRGV2	few	TGTGCCACCTGGGACGGTCCTAGTGATTGGATCAAGACGTTT	CATWDGPSDWIKTF